This T cell receptor beta chain emerged from a study of blood T cell repertoires in COVID-19. Losses at the gene ends were 0 bases for V and 5 bases for J; bases not matched to a gene: 7. Germline assignment: CDR1 LNHDA and CDR2 SQIVND (reference sequence). The CDR3 is 15 amino acids. This clone showed up just a few times. The assay was immunoSEQ multiplex PCR, and TCRdb's table has in-frame clones only and misses some. In the table there are roughly 170,000 clones, about 87% of which are singletons. The specimen was peripheral blood. J is TRBJ2-7 and V is TRBV19; 7 bases map to TRBD1. The sequence was collected from a man aged 40-55 years with active or convalescent COVID-19. The DNA of the CDR3 is TGTGCCAGTAGTATAGATCTGACAGGGTCCGACGAGCAGTACTTC. Amino acid sequence: CASSIDLTGSDEQYF.